The rows below give T cell receptor beta chains drawn from one sample of a study of blood T cell repertoires in COVID-19. TCRdb's table, derived via immunoSEQ multiplex PCR, lists solely in-frame clones and lacks some. The sample lists approximately 210,000 clones, 84% occurring once. Sequenced input: peripheral blood. The receptors stem from a human donor in a cohort sampled during active COVID-19. Both conserved end residues are trimmed from each CDR3. Each record gives: V gene, CDR3 protein.

TRBV7-9,ASSLRDIIETQY
TRBV5-6,ASSLSFRPRGYT
TRBV6-5,ASSPDRDGTQY
TRBV4-1,ASSGQFNEKLF
TRBV28,ASSSQPPPSDTQY
TRBV7-2,ASSSDRAISYEQY
TRBV3-1/TRBV3-2,ASSHMTGGNYGYT
TRBV11-2,ASSLQGNTEAF
TRBV12-3/TRBV12-4,ASSPGGNYGYT
TRBV19,ASSQQGYYGYT
TRBV3-1/TRBV3-2,ASSQGGGNSPLH
TRBV6-6,ASSYVRDRGRQPQH
TRBV5-8,ASSPDTGWKETQY
TRBV20-1,SARGLNEQF
TRBV6-5,ASSGIRGPSGYT
TRBV12-2,ASRDQGESDTGELF
TRBV19,ASSTGGDQLEAF
TRBV3-1/TRBV3-2,ASSFWGEETQY
TRBV7-2,ASSLQGGNYGYT
TRBV7-9,ASIPRVSGNEQF
TRBV9,ASSVEVTRLDTQY
TRBV27,ASSFYPSGELF
TRBV5-4,ASRSQGTGGGGTEAF
TRBV30,AWSGGGTDTQY
TRBV3-1/TRBV3-2,ASSPYSGGTGELF
TRBV19,ASSTDKLF
TRBV4-1,ASSPYSSMYDEQF
TRBV5-1,ASSRGQSSSGNTIY
TRBV5-1,ASSLAGVVEQF
TRBV19,ASAGARNQPQH
TRBV28,ASINRITYEQY
TRBV19,ASSNEGTQPQH
TRBV5-6,ASSLDMGQGGTEAF
TRBV5-1,ASSLTGGLSGANVLT
TRBV5-5,ASSLATGQGYSPLH
TRBV5-1,ASSLRGTPTTVHGYT
TRBV27,ASRSGTNTGELF
TRBV12-3/TRBV12-4,ASSFWQTGELF
TRBV6-1,ASSEARVENSPLH
TRBV5-5,ASSEQGARETQY
TRBV5-1,ASSLGQDEKLF
TRBV25-1,ASSEYRGPDTQY
TRBV5-6,ASSLAPGQGAYGYT
TRBV27,ASSLTGTGFYEQY
TRBV5-1,ASSLGDRVQETQY
TRBV10-1,ASDLPGAGNTIY
TRBV18,ASSPSGRNVVQY
TRBV2,ASSSKGAGDGYEQY
TRBV30,AWSVRTGYTEAF
TRBV27,ASSFSGVGEPQH
TRBV3-1/TRBV3-2,ASSQVQGIAEAF
TRBV12-3/TRBV12-4,ASSRTGGTEAF
TRBV18,ASSPGQGATEAF
TRBV2,ASSVRGRNTEAF
TRBV9,ASSLHDRGRMNTEAF
TRBV7-2,ASSLGSTTETQY
TRBV11-2,ASSLNTEAF
TRBV7-6,ASSSASRSQRRTEAF
TRBV5-1,ASSLTGLTSGNTIY
TRBV3-1/TRBV3-2,ASSQRLAETQY